This TCR beta chain emerged from a study of cytomegalovirus exposure and HLA in healthy donors. Study observations and caveats: Researchers counted 180 or so TCR beta chains as cytomegalovirus-associated. According to reports, the classifier identified cytomegalovirus status with high specificity and sensitivity. Within the 100 to 150 validation repertoires, first-cohort TCR clusters tended to co-occur, according to a later analysis.

Some clones are missing from TCRdb's copy, which holds only in-frame ones; the method was immunoSEQ multiplex PCR. The sample consists of about 260,000 clones, 90% of them appearing once. The germline V gene has CDR1 ENHRY and CDR2 SYGVKD. The CDR3 runs 14 residues. Trimming took 0 bases from V and 9 from J; bases not matched to a gene: 5. Of note for this clone: Its target is not known.

Sequenced material: PBMCs. The TCR sequence derives from a woman aged 25-40 years in good health and CMV-seronegative. This chain links TRBV10-3 with TRBJ2-5; 9 positions agree with TRBD2. CDR3 nucleotides: TGTGCCATCAGTGAGTCTAGCGGGAGAGTGTCCCAGTACTTC. Residues: CAISESSGRVSQYF.